The clone carrying this T cell receptor beta chain was counted a few times. Its antigen remains unknown. The data belong to a study of neoadjuvant anti-PD-1 for oral cavity cancer. Study-wide background: Patients without progression got a fourth dose around day 43.

Regarding the study as a whole: Post-nivolumab, blood T cell clonality was significantly elevated in non-responders.

Clones were read by immunoSEQ multiplex PCR, and TCRdb kept only the in-frame ones, dropping some. This sample has about 7,500 clones, with around 70% found just once. CDR1 and CDR2 (germline): LNHDA, SQIVND (reference sequence). CDR3 length: 14 residues. The ends were cut back, 2 bases at V and 1 base at J, with 8 bases in the middle. The sample here was PBMCs, taken before nivolumab (anti-PD-1) treatment. This sequence was found in a person aged 35 to 85 with oral cavity squamous cell carcinoma. The J gene is TRBJ1-2, the V gene TRBV19, with D uncertain. CDR3 coding DNA: TGTGCCAGTAGTATAAGGCAGGTTAACTATGGCTACACCTTC. Its translation is CASSIRQVNYGYTF.